Presented here are 6 T cell receptor beta chains from one specimen sequenced in a study of CD8 T cells in Susac syndrome. Reverse transcription used roughly 0.45 to 1 ug RNA and random hexamers. TCRdb used MiXCR to reprocess the immunoSEQ multiplex PCR reads, holding one entry per CDR3 protein. Among some 200,000 distinct CDR3 sequences listed, around nine tenths were seen once. Sequenced sample: CD8+ T cells from PBMCs. These receptors all stem from a human donor with multiple sclerosis.

This clonotype was detected only once. The chain uses TRBV19 and TRBJ1-1, with D unresolved. Trimming cost V 6 bases and J 0 bases, with 8 bases left between them. The CDR3 length is 13 residues. Per the germline V gene, CDR1 is LNHDA and CDR2 is SQIVND (reference sequence). The DNA of the CDR3 is TGTGCCAGTAGGCCGTTTATGAACACTGAAGCTTTCTTT. It is translated as CASRPFMNTEAFF.

V gene TRBV30 combines with J gene TRBJ1-3, with D unresolved. The V end lost 5 bases, the J end lost 6 bases, and 11 bases lay between the germline ends. The CDR3 runs to 12 residues. Germline assignment: CDR1 GTSNPN and CDR2 SVGIG (reference sequence). CDR3 sequence: CAWGDFENTIYF. The CDR3 nucleotides are TGTGCCTGGGGCGACTTTGAAAACACCATATATTTT.

The J gene is TRBJ2-2, the V gene TRBV4-3; 7 bases are a match to TRBD1. J gave up 0 bases and V 0 bases, and 4 bases lay outside the gene matches. The germline V gene encodes CDR1 LGHNA and CDR2 YSLEER. CDR3 size: 17 residues. The CDR3 protein is CASSQDGDSPNTGELFF. The CDR3 coding sequence is TGCGCCAGCAGCCAAGACGGGGACAGCCCGAACACCGGGGAGCTGTTTTTT.

V gene TRBV30 combines with J gene TRBJ2-1, with TRBD2 matching over 7 bases. Germline assignment: CDR1 GTSNPN and CDR2 SVGIG (reference sequence). The V segment lost 2 bases and the J segment 5 bases; nucleotides outside the gene matches: 12. The CDR3 spans 16 residues. The CDR3 DNA is TGTGCCTGGAGTCCCGAGGTCGGGGGGAAACACAATGAGCAGTTCTTC. Its protein is CAWSPEVGGKHNEQFF.

The J gene is TRBJ2-7, the V gene TRBV29-1, with TRBD1 matching over 7 bases. Germline V gene lookup returns CDR1 SQVTM and CDR2 ANQGSEA. The V gene end was trimmed by 6 bases and the J gene end by 3 bases; junction bases not matched to a gene: 5. CDR3 length equals 12 residues. As DNA, the CDR3 is TGCAGCGTCTGGGACAGCGGCTACGAGCAGTACTTC. Protein: CSVWDSGYEQYF.

Only a few counts were recorded for this clonotype. The chain carries TRBV27 and TRBJ1-3, with D possibly matching TRBD1 (5 bases). Germline V gives CDR1 MNHEY, CDR2 SMNVEV (reference sequence). The V gene lost 3 bases and the J gene lost 0 bases, with 9 bases spanning the gap. CDR3 size: 15 residues. The CDR3 loop reads CASSLGGSSGNTIYF. The CDR3 DNA sequence: TGTGCCAGCAGTTTGGGGGGAAGCTCTGGAAACACCATATATTTT.